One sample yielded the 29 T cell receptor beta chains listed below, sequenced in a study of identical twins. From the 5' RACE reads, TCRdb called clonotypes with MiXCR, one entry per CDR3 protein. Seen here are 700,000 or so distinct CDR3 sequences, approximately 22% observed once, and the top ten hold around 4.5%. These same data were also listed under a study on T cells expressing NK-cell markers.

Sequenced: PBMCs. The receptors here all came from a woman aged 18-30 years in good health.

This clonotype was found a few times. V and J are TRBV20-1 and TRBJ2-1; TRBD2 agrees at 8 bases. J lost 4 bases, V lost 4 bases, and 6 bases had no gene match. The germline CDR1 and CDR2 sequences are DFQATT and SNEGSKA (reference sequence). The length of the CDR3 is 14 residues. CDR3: CSATEREKYNEQFF. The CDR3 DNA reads TGCAGTGCTACCGAGCGGGAGAAATACAATGAGCAGTTCTTC.

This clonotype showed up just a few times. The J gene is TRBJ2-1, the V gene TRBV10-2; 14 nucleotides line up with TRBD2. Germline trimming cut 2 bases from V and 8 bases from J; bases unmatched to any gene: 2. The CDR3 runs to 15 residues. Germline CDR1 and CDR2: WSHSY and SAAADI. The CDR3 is CASSEGLAGGDEQFF. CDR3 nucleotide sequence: TGCGCCAGCAGTGAGGGACTAGCGGGAGGCGATGAGCAGTTCTTC.

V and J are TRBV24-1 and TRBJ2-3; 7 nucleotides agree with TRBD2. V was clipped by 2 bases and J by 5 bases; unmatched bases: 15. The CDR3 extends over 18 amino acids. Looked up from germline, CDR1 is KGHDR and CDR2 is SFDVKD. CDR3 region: CATSDSTPGLGRRDTQYF. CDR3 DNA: TGTGCCACCAGTGATTCCACCCCCGGACTAGGCCGGAGAGATACGCAGTATTTT.

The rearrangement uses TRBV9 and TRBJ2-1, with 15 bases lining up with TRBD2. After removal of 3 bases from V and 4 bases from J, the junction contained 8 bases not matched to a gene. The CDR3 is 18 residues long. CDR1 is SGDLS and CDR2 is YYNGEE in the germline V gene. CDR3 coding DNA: TGTGCCAGCAGCGGGACCCGCGGGACTAGCGGGGGGTACAATGAGCAGTTCTTC. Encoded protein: CASSGTRGTSGGYNEQFF.

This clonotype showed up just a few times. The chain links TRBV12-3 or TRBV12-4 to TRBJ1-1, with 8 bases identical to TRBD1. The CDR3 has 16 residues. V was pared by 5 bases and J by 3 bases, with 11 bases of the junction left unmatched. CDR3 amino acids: CASSVIRGRADTEAFF. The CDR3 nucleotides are TGTGCCAGCAGTGTTATCAGGGGGCGAGCAGACACTGAAGCTTTCTTT.

The chain's CDR3 is CSAQISDTEAFF. CDR3 nucleotide sequence: TGCAGTGCTCAGATTTCTGACACTGAAGCTTTCTTT. V and J are TRBV20-1 and TRBJ1-1; D is uncertain. This CDR3 is 12 amino acids long. Trimming cost V 5 bases and J 3 bases, with 10 bases left between them. Per germline, CDR1 DFQATT and CDR2 SNEGSKA (reference sequence).

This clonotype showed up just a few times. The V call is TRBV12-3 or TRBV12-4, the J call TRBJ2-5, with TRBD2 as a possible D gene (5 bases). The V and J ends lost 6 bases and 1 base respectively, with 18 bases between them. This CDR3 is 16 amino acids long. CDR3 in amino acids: CASSSSPRALQETQYF. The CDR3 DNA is TGTGCCAGCAGCTCATCGCCGAGGGCCCTCCAAGAGACCCAGTACTTC.

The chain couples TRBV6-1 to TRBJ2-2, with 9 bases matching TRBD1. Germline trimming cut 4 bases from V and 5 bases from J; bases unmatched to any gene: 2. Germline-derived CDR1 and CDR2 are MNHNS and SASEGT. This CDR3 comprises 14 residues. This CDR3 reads CASSGTGVTGELFF. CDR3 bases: TGTGCCAGCAGTGGGACAGGGGTTACCGGGGAGCTGTTTTTT.

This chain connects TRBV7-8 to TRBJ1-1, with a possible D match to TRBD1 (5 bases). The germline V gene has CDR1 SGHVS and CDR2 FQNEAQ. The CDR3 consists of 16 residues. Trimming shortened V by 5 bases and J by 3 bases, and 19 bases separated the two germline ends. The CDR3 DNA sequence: TGTGCCAGCAGCATCCTGGGCTGGGGGAGCTACACTGAAGCTTTCTTT. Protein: CASSILGWGSYTEAFF. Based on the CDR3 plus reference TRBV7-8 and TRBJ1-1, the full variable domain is GAGVSQSPRYKVAKRGQDVALRCDPISGHVSLFWYQQALGQGPEFLTYFQNEAQLDKSGLPSDRFFAERPEGSVSTLKIQRTQQEDSAVYLCASSILGWGSYTEAFFGQGTRLTVV.

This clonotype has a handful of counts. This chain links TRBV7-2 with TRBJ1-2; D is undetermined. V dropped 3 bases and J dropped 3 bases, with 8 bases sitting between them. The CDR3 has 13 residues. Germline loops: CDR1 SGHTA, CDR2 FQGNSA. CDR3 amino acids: CASSLLGYYGYTF. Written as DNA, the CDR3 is TGTGCCAGCAGCTTGTTGGGGTACTATGGCTACACCTTC.

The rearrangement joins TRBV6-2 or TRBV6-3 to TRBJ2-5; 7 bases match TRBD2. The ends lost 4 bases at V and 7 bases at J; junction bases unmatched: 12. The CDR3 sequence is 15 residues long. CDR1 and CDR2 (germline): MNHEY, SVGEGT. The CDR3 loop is CASSSEAGRIGTQYF. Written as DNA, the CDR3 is TGTGCCAGCAGTTCCGAAGCGGGAAGGATCGGGACCCAGTACTTC.

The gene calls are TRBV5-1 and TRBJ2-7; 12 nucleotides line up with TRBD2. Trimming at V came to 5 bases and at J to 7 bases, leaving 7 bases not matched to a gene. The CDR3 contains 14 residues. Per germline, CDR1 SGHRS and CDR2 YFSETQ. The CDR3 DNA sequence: TGCGCCAGCAGTAAACTAGCGGGGGGAGATGAGCAGTACTTC. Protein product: CASSKLAGGDEQYF.

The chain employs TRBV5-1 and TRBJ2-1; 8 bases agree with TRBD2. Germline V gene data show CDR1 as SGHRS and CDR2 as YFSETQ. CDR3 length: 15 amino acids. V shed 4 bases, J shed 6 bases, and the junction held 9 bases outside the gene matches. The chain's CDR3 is CASSELGLETNEQFF. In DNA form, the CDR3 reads TGCGCCAGCAGCGAGCTGGGACTAGAAACCAATGAGCAGTTCTTC.

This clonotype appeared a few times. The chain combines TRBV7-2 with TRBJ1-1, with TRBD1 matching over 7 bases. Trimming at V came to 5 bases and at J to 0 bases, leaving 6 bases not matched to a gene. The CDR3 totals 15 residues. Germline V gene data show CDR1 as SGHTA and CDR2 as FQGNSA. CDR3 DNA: TGTGCCAGCAGCCCCTCCGGGACAGTGAACACTGAAGCTTTCTTT. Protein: CASSPSGTVNTEAFF.

This chain's CDR3 is CAISGGQGAGEQFF. CDR3 nucleotides: TGTGCCATCAGTGGGGGACAGGGGGCCGGGGAGCAGTTCTTC. The genes are TRBV10-3 and TRBJ2-1; 12 bases are shared with TRBD1. This CDR3 contains 14 residues. Germline CDR1 and CDR2: ENHRY and SYGVKD. J was trimmed by 10 bases and V by 4 bases; bases with no gene match: 5.

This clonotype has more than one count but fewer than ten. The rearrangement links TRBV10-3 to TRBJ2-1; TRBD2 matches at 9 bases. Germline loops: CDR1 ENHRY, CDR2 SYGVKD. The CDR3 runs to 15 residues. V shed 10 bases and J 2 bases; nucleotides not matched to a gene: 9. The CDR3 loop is CATAGGPQAYNEQFF. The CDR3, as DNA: TGTGCCACAGCGGGGGGCCCTCAAGCCTACAATGAGCAGTTCTTC.

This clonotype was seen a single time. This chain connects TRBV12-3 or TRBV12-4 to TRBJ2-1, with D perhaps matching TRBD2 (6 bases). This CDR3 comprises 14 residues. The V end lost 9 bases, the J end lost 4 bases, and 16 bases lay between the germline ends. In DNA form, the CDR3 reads TGTGCCAGTACCCCGGGGGACGTGTACAATGAGCAGTTCTTC. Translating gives CASTPGDVYNEQFF.

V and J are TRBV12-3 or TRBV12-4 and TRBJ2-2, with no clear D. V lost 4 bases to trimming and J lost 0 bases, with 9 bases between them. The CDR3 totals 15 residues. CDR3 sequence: CASSYAYTNTGELFF. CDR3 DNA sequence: TGTGCCAGCAGTTACGCCTATACGAACACCGGGGAGCTGTTTTTT.

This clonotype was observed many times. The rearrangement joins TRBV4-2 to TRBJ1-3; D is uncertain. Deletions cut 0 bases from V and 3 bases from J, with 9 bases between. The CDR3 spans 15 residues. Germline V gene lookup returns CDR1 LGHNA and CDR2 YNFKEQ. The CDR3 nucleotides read TGTGCCAGCAGCCAAGATCTGGAGGGTGGAAACACCATATATTTT. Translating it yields CASSQDLEGGNTIYF.

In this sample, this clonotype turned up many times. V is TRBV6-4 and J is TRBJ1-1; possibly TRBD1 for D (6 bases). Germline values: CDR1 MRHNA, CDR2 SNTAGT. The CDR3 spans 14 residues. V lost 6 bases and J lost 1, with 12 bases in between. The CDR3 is CASSPDRTNTEAFF. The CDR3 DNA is TGTGCCAGCAGCCCCGACAGGACGAACACTGAAGCTTTCTTT.

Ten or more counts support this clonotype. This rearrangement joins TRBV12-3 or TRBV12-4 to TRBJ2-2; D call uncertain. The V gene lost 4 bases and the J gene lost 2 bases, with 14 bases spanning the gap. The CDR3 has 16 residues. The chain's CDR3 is CASSSTDPTNTGELFF. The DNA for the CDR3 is TGTGCCAGCAGTTCGACCGACCCTACTAACACCGGGGAGCTGTTTTTT.

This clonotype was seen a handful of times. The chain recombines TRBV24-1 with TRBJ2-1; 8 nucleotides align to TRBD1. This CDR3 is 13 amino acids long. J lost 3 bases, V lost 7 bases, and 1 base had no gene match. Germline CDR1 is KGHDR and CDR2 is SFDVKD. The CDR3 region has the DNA TGTGCCACCAGGGACAGGGTCTACAATGAGCAGTTCTTC. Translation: CATRDRVYNEQFF.

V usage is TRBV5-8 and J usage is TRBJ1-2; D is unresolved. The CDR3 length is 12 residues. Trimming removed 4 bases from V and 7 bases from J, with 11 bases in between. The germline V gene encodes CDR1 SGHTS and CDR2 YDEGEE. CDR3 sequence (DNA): TGTGCCAGCAGCAGACATGTTTCTGGCTACACCTTC. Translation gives CASSRHVSGYTF.

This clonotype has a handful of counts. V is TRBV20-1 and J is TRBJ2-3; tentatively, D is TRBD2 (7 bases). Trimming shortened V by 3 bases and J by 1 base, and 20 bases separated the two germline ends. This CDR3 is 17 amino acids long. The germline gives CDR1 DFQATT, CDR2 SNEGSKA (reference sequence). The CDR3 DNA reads TGCAGTGCTAGGGACAGCGGGGTTATAGTGGGCACAGATACGCAGTATTTT. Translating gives CSARDSGVIVGTDTQYF.

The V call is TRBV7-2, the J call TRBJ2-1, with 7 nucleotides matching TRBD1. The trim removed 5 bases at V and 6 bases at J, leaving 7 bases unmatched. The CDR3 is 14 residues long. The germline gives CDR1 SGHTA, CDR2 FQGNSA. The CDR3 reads CASSPTGRGNEQFF. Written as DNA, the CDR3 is TGTGCCAGCAGCCCGACAGGGAGAGGCAATGAGCAGTTCTTC.

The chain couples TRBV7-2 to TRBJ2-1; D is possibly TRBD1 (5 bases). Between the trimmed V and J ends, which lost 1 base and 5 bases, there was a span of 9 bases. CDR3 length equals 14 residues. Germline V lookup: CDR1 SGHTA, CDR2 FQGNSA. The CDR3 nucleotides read TGTGCCAGCAGCTTAGTCAGGGTCGACAATGAGCAGTTCTTC. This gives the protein CASSLVRVDNEQFF. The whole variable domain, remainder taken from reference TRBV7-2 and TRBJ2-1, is GAGVSQSPSNKVTEKGKDVELRCDPISGHTALYWYRQSLGQGLEFLIYFQGNSAPDKSGLPSDRFSAERTGGSVSTLTIQRTQQEDSAVYLCASSLVRVDNEQFFGPGTRLTVL.

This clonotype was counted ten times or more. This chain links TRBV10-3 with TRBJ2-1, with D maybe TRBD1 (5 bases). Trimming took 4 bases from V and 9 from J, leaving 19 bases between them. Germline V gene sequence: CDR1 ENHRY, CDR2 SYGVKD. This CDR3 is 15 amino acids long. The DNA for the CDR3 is TGTGCCATCAGTGCGGATACGGTCAGGGCAACTGAGCAGTTCTTC. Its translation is CAISADTVRATEQFF.

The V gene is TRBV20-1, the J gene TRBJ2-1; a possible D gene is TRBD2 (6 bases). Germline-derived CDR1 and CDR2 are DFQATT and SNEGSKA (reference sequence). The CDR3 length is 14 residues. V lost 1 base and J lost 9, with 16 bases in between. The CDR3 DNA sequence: TGCAGTGCTAGAGCATGGGCGACTAGGGGTGAGCAGTTCTTC. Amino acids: CSARAWATRGEQFF.

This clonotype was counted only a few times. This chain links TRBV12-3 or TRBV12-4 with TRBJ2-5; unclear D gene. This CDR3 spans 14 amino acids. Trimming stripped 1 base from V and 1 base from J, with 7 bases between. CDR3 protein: CASSLDQVQETQYF. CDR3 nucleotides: TGTGCCAGCAGTTTAGATCAGGTCCAAGAGACCCAGTACTTC.